Here is one T cell receptor beta chain with its context. Antigen specificity is unknown. From germline, CDR1 is MRHNA and CDR2 SNTAGT. Trimming removed 6 bases from V and 1 base from J, with 16 bases in between. The CDR3 sequence is 16 residues long. The sample belongs to a study of blood T cells in healthy people across ages. About the study: With template switching, about one barcoded beta molecule was captured per two T cells. Regarding the study as a whole: The lack of PBMC sorting stopped any conclusive naive versus antigen-experienced comparison. Fewer expanded clones and more diversity marked long-lived versus aged donors. Expanded clonotype changes were possibly confounded by unknown donor CMV status.

Sample-barcoded 5' priming and a J-beta primer mix drove a second PCR of 7 to 11 cycles. MiXCR, run by TCRdb on the 5' RACE reads, gives a single entry per CDR3 protein. The sample includes fewer than 2,000,000 distinct CDR3 sequences, roughly 32% of them seen just once. Sequences were obtained from blood. This TCR was sampled from a woman aged 25 to 45 in good health. V is TRBV6-4 and J is TRBJ2-1; either TRBD1 or TRBD2 may supply D (5 bases each). CDR3 DNA sequence: TGTGCCAGCAGCCCCGTAGGGGACCAATCCTACAATGAGCAGTTCTTC. It codes for CASSPVGDQSYNEQFF.